This T cell receptor (beta chain) comes out of a study of cytomegalovirus exposure and HLA in healthy donors. Across the whole study: Researchers found that just over 80% of about 400 genotyped donors fell within the Caucasian-associated ancestry cluster.

V was shortened by 4 bases and J by 6 bases, with 15 bases between the two germline ends. The CDR3 length is 14 residues. The germline CDR1 and CDR2 sequences are SGDLS and YYNGEE. Concerning this clone itself: Its antigen is still unknown.

Study observations and caveats: In a later analysis, compared with equally common non-associated chains, HLA-associated beta chains were more expanded.

Primers for the PCR totalled 60 Vbeta and 13 Jbeta. Assay used: immunoSEQ multiplex PCR; TCRdb lists only in-frame clones, some missing. The sample holds about 160,000 clones, 87% seen once. This rearrangement joins TRBV9 to TRBJ2-3, with unresolved D. This TCR was sampled from a woman in her twenties or thirties in good health and CMV-seronegative. Material for sequencing was PBMCs. The CDR3 nucleotides read TGTGCCAGCAGCCCCCGATTAGCTATTGATACGCAGTATTTT. Translating gives CASSPRLAIDTQYF.